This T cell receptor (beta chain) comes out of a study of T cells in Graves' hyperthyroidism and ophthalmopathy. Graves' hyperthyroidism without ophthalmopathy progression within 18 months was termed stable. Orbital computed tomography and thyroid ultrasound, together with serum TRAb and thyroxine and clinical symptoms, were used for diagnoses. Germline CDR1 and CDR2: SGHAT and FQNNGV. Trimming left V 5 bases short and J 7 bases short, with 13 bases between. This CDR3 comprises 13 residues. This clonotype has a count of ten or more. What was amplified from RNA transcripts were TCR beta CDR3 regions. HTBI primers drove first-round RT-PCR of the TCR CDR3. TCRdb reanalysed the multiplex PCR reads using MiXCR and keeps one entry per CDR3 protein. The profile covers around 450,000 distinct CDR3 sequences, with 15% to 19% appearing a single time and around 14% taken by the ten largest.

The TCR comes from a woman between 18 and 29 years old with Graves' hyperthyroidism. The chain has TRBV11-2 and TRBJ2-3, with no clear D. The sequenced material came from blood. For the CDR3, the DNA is TGTGCCAGCAGCCCCCCCTTCTCTTATACGCAGTATTTT. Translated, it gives CASSPPFSYTQYF. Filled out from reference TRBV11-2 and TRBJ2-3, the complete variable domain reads EAGVAQSPRYKIIEKRQSVAFWCNPISGHATLYWYQQILGQGPKLLIQFQNNGVVDDSQLPKDRFSAERLKGVDSTLKIQPAKLEDSAVYLCASSPPFSYTQYFGPGTRLTVL.